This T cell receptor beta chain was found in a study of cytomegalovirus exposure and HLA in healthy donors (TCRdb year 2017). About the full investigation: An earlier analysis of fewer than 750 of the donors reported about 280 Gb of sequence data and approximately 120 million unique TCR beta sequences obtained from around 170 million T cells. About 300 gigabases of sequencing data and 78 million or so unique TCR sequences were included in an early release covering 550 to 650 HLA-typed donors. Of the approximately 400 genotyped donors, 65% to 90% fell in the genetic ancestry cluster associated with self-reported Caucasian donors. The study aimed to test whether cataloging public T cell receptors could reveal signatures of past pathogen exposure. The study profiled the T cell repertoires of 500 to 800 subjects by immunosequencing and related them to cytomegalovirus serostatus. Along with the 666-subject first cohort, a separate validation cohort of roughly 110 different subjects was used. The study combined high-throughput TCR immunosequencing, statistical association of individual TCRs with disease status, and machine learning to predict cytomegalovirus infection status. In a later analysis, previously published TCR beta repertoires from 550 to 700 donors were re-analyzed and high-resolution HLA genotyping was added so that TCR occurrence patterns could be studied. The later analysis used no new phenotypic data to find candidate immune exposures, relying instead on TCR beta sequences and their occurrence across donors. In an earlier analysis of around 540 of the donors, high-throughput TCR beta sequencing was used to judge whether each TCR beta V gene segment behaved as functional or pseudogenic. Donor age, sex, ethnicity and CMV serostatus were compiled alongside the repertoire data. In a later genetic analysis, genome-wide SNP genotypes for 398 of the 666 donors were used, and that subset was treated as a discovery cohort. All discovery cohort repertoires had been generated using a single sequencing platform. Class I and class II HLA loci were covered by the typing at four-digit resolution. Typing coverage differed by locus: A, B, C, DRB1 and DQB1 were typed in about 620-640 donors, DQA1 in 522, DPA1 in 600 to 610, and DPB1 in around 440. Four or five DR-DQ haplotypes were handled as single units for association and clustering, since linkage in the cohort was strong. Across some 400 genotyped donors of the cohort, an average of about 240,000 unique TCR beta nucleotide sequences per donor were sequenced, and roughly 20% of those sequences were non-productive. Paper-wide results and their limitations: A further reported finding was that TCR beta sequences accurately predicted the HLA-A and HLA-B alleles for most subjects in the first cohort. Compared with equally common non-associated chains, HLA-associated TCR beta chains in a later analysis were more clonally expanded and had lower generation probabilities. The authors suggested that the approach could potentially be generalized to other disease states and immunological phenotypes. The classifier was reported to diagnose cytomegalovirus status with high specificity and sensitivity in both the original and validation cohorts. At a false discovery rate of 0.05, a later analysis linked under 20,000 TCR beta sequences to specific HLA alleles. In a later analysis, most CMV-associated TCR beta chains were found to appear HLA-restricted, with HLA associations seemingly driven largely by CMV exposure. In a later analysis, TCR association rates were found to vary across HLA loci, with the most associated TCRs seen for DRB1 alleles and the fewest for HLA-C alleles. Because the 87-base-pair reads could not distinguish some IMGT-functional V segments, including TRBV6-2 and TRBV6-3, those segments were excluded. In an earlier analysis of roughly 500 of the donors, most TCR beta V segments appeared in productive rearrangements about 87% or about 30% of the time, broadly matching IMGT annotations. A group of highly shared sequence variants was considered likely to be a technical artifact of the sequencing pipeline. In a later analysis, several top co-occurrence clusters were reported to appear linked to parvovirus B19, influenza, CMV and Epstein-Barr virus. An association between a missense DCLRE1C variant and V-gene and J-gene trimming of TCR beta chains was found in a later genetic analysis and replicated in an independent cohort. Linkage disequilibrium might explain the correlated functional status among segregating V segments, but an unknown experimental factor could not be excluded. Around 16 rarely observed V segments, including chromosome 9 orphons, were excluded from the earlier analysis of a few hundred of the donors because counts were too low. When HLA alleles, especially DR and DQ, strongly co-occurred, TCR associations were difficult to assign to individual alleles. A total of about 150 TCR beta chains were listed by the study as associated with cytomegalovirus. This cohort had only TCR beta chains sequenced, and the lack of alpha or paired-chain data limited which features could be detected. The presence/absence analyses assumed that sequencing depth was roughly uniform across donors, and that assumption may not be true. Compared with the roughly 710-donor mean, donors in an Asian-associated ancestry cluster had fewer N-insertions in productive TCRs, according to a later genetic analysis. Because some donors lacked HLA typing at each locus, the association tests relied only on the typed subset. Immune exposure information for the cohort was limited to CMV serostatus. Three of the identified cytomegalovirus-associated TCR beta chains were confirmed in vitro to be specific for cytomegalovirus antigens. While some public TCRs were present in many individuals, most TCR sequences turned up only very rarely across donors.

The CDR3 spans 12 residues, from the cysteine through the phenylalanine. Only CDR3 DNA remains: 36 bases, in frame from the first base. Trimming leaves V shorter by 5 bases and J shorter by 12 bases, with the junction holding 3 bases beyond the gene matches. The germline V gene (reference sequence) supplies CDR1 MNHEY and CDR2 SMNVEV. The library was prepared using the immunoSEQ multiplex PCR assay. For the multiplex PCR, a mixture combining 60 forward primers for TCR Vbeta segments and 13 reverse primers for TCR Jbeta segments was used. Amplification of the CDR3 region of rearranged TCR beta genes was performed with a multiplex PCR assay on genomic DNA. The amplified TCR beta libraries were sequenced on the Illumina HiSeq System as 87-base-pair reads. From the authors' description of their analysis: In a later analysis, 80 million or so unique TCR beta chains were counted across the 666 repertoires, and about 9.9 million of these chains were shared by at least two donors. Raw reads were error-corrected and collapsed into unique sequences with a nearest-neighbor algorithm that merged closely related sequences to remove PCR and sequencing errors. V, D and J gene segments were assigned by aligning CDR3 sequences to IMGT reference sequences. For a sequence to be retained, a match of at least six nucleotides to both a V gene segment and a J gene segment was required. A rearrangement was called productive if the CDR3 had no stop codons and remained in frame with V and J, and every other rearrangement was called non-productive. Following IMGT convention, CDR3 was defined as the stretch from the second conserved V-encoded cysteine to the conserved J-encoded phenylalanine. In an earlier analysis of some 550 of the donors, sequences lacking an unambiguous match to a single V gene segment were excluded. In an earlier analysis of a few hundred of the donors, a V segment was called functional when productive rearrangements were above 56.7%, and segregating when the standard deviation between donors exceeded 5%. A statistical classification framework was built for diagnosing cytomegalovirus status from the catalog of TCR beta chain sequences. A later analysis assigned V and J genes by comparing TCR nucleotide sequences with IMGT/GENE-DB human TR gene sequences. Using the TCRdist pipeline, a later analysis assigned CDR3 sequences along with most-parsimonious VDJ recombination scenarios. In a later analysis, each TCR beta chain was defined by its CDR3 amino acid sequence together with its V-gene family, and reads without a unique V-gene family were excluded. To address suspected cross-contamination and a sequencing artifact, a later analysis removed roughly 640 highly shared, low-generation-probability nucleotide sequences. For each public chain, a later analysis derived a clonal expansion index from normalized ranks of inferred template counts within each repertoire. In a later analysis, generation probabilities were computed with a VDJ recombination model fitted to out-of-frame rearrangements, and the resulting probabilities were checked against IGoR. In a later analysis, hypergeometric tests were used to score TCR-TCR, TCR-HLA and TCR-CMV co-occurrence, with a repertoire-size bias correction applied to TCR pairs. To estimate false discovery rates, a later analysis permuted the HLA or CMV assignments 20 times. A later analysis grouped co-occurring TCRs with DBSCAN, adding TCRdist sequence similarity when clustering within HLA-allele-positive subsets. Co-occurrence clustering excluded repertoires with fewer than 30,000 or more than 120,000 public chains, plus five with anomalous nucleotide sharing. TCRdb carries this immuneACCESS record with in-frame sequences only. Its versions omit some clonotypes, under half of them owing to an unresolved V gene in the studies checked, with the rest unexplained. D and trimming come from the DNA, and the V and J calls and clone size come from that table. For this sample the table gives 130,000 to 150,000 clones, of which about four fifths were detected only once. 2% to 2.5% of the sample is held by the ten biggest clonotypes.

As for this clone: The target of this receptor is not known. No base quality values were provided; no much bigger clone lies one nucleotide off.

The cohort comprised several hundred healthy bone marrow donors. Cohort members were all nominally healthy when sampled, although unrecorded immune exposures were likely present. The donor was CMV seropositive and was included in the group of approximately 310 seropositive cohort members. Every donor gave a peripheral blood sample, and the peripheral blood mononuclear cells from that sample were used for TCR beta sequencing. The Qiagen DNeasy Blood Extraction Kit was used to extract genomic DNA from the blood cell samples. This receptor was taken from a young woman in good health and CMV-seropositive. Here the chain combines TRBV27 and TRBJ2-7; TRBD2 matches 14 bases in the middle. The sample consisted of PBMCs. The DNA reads TGTGCCAGCAGTGGACTAGCGGGGGGATCGTACTTC. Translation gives CASSGLAGGSYF.